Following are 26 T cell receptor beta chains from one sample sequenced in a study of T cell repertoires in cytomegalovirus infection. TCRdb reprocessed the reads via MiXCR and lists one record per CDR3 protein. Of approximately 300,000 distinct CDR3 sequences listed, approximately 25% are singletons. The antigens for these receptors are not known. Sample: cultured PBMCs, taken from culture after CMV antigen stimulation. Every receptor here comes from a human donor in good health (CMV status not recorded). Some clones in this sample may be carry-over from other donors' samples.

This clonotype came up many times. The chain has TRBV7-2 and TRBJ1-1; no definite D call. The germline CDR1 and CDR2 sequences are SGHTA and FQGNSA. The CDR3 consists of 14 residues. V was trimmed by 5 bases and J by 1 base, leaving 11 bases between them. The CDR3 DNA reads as TGTGCCAGCAGCATTCAGGCGGCGAACACTGAAGCTTTCTTT. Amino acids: CASSIQAANTEAFF.

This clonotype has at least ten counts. The CDR3 region is CASSLDVSGVYEQYV. CDR3 nucleotides: TGTGCCAGCAGCTTAGATGTTAGCGGGGTCTACGAGCAGTACGTC. V gene TRBV7-6 combines with J gene TRBJ2-7, with TRBD2 matching over 8 bases. The V segment lost 1 base and the J segment 3 bases; nucleotides outside the gene matches: 5. CDR1 and CDR2 from the germline V gene are SGHVS and FNYEAQ. This CDR3 spans 15 amino acids.

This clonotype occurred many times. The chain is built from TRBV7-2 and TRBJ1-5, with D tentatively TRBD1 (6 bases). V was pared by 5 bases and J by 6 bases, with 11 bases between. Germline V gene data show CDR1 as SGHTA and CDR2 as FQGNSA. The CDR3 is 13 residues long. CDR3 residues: CASSTQGRQPQHF. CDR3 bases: TGTGCCAGCAGCACACAGGGTCGTCAGCCCCAGCATTTT.

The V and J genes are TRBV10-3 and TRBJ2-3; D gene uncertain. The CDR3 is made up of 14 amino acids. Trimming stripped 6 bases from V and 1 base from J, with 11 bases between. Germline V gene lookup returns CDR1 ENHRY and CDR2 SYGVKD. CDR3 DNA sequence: TGTGCCATCAGCGGAGCCCAAGGCACAGATACGCAGTATTTT. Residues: CAISGAQGTDTQYF.

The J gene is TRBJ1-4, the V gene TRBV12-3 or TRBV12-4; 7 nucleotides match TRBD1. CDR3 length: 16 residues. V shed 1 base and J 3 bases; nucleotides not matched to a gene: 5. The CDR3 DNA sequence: TGTGCCAGCAGTTTAGTGTTGGGACAGCCTAATGAAAAACTGTTTTTT. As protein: CASSLVLGQPNEKLFF.

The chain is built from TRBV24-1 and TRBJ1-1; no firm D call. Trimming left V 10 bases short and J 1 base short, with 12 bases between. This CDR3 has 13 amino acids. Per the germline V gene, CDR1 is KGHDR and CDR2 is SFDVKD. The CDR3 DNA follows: TGTGCCACTGGGGATGGGCCGAACACTGAAGCTTTCTTT. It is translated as CATGDGPNTEAFF.

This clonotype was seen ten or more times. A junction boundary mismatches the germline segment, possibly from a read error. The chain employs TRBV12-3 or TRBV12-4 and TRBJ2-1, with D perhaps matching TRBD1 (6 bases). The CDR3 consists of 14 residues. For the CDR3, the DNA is TGTGCCAGCAGCTTAGGGGGCTCCTACAATGAGCAGTTCTTC. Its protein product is CASSLGGSYNEQFF.

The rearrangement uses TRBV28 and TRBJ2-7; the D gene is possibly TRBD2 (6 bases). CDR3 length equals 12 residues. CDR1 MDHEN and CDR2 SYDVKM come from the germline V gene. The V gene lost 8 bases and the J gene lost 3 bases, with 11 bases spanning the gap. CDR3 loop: CASSAGGYEQYV. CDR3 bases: TGTGCCAGCTCAGCGGGTGGCTACGAGCAGTACGTC.

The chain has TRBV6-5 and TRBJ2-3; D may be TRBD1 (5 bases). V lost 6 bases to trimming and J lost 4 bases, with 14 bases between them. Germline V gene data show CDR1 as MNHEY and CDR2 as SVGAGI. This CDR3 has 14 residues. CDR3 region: CASRPQEFADTQYF. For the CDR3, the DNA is TGTGCCAGCAGACCACAGGAGTTTGCAGATACGCAGTATTTT.

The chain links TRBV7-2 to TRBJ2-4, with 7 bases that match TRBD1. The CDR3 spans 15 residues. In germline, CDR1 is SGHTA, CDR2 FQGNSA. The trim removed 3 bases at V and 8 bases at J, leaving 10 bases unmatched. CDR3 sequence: CASSFGKGASDIQYF. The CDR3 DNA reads TGTGCCAGCAGCTTTGGAAAGGGGGCATCTGACATTCAGTACTTC.

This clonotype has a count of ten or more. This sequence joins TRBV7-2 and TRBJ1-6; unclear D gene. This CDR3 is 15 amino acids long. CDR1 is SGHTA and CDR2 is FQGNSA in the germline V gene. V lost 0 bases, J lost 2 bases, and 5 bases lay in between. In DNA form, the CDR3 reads TGTGCCAGCAGCTTAGCTCTGACCTATAATTCACCCCTCCACTTT. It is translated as CASSLALTYNSPLHF.

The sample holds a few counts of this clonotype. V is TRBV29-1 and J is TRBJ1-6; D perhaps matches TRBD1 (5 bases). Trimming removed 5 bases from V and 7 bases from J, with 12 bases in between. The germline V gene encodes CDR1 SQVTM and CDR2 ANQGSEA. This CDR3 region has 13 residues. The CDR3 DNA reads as TGCAGCGTTCACCAGGGAGGAAATTCACCCCTCCACTTT. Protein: CSVHQGGNSPLHF. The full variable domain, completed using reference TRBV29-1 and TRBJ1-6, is SAVISQKPSRDICQRGTSLTIQCQVDSQVTMMFWYRQQPGQSLTLIATANQGSEATYESGFVIDKFPISRPNLTFSTLTVSNMSPEDSSIYLCSVHQGGNSPLHFGNGTRLTVT.

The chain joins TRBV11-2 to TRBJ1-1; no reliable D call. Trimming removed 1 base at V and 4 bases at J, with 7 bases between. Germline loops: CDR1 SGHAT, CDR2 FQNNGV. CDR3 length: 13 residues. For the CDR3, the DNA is TGTGCCAGCAGCTTAGGCGGGGTCACTGAAGCTTTCTTT. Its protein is CASSLGGVTEAFF.

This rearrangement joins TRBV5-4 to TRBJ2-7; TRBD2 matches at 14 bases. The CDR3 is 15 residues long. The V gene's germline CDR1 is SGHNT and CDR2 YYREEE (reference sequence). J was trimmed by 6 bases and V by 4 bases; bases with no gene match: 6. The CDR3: CASSKGLAGGTEQYV. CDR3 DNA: TGTGCCAGCAGCAAAGGACTAGCGGGAGGAACCGAGCAGTACGTC.

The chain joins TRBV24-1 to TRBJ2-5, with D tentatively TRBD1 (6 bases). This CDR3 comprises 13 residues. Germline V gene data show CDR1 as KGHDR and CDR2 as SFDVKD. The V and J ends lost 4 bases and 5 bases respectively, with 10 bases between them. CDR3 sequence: CATSEQGRETQYF. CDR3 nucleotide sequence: TGTGCCACCAGTGAGCAGGGGCGGGAGACCCAGTACTTC.

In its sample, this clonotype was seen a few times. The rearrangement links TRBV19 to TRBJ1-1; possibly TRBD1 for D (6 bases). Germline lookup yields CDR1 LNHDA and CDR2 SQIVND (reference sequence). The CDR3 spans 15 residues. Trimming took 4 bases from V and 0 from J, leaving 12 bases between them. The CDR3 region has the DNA TGTGCCAGTAGTAACCGCGGGGGCTTGAACACTGAAGCTTTCTTT. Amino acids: CASSNRGGLNTEAFF.

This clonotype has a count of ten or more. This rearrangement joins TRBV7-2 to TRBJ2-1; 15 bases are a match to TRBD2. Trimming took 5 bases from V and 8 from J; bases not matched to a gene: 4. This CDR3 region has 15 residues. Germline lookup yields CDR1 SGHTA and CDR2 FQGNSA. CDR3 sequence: CASSVRTSGRDEQFF. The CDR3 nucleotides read TGTGCCAGCAGCGTAAGGACTAGCGGGAGGGATGAGCAGTTCTTC.

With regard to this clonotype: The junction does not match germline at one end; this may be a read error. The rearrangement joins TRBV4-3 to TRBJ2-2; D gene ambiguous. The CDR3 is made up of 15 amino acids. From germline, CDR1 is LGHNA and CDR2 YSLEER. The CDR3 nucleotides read TGCGCCAGCAGCCAGCCGGACCTGAACATCGGGGAGCTGTTTTTT. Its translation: CASSQPDLNIGELFF.

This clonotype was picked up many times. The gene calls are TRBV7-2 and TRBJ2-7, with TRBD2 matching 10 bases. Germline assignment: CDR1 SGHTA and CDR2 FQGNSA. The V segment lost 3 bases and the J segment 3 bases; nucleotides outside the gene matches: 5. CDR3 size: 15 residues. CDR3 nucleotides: TGTGCCAGCAGCTTCGAAATAGCGGGAGGCTACGAGCAGTACTTC. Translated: CASSFEIAGGYEQYF.

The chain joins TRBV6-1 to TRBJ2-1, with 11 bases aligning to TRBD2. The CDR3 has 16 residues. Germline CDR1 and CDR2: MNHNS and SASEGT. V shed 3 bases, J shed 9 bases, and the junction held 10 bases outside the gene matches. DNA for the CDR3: TGTGCCAGCAGTGACCCCGGACTAGCGGGTCGAAGTGAGCAGTTCTTC. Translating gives CASSDPGLAGRSEQFF.

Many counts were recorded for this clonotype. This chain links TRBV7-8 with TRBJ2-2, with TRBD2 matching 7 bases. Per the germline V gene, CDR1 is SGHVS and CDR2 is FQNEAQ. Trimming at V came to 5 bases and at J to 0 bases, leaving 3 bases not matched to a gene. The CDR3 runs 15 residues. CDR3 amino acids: CASSHSGTNTGELFF. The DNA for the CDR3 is TGTGCCAGCAGCCACAGCGGGACGAACACCGGGGAGCTGTTTTTT. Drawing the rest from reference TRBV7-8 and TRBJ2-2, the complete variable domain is GAGVSQSPRYKVAKRGQDVALRCDPISGHVSLFWYQQALGQGPEFLTYFQNEAQLDKSGLPSDRFFAERPEGSVSTLKIQRTQQEDSAVYLCASSHSGTNTGELFFGEGSRLTVL.

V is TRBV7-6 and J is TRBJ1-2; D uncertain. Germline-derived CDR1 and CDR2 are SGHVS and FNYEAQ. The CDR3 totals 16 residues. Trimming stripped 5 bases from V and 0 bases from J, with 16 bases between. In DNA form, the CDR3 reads TGTGCCAGCAGCCCCGCCCAGACACATTCTAACTATGGCTACACCTTC. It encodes CASSPAQTHSNYGYTF.

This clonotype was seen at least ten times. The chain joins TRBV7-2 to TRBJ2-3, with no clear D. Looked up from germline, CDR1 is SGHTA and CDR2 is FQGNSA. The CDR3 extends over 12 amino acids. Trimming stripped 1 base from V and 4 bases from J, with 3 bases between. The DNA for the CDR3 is TGTGCCAGCAGCTTAGTCCCAGATACGCAGTATTTT. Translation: CASSLVPDTQYF.

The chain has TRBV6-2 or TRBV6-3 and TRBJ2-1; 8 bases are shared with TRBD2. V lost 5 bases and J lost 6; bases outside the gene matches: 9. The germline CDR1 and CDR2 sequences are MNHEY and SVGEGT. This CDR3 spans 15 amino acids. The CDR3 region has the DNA TGTGCCAGCAGTCCCCGGACTAGCTTCCGCAATGAGCAGTTCTTC. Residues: CASSPRTSFRNEQFF.

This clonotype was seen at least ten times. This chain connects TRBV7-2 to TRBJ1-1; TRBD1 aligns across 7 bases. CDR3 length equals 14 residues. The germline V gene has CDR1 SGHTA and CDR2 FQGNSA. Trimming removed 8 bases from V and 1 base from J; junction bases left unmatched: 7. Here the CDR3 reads CASEQGNRNTEAFF. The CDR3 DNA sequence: TGTGCCAGCGAACAGGGGAATAGGAACACTGAAGCTTTCTTT.

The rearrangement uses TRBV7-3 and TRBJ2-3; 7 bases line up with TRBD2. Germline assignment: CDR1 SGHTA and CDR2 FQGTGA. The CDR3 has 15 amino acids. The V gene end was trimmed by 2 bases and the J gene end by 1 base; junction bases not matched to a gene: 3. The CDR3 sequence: CASSLLTSGTDTQYF. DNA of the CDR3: TGTGCCAGCAGCTTACTAACTAGCGGCACAGATACGCAGTATTTT.